The clone carrying this T cell receptor beta chain was recorded many times. These data come from a study of neurological immune-mediated disorders. Noted time point: technical triplicate 2. MiXCR, applied by TCRdb to the 5' RACE reads, yields one record per CDR3 protein. The sample carries under 65,000 distinct CDR3 sequences, under 30% recorded once. Sequenced material: PBMCs. The receptor was isolated from a man aged 60 to 69 with HTLV-1-associated myelopathy (HAM/TSP).

The CDR3 loop reads CSAHPRTSGRAGANVLTF. CDR3 in DNA: TGCAGTGCTCATCCCCGGACTAGCGGGAGGGCTGGGGCCAACGTCCTGACTTTC. This chain connects TRBV20-1 to TRBJ2-6, with 15 nucleotides matching TRBD2. Trimming at V came to 5 bases and at J to 2 bases, leaving 7 bases not matched to a gene. Germline-derived CDR1 and CDR2 are DFQATT and SNEGSKA (reference sequence). The CDR3 runs 18 residues.